The rows below give T cell receptor beta chains drawn from one sample of a study of PD-1 blockade in classical Hodgkin lymphoma. Profiled with immunoSEQ multiplex PCR; TCRdb holds only in-frame clones, not every one. The sample yields around 17,000 clones, approximately 86% seen once. The specimen comprised CD4+ T cells from blood, sampled at baseline. The receptor set was obtained from a human donor with classical Hodgkin lymphoma. CDR3s include the opening cysteine and the closing phenylalanine or tryptophan. A D gene is named only where the DNA matches it firmly. Size values are once, few and many counts, or a class for expanded clones, and some rows have none.

CDR3 protein | CDR3 DNA | J gene | V gene | clone size | D gene
CASSSAGGVRDNEQFF | TGTGCCAGCAGCTCGGCCGGGGGGGTTAGAGACAATGAGCAGTTCTTC | TRBJ2-1 | TRBV7-9 | - | TRBD2
CASSSPGLAGEVEQFF | TGTGCCAGCAGCTCCCCGGGACTAGCGGGAGAAGTTGAGCAGTTCTTC | TRBJ2-1 | TRBV7-9 | - | TRBD2
CASSSSGSYNEQFF | TGTGCCAGCAGCTCCAGCGGCTCCTACAATGAGCAGTTCTTC | TRBJ2-1 | TRBV11-3 | - | -
CASSLDRWDEQFF | TGTGCCAGCAGTCTGGACAGGTGGGATGAGCAGTTCTTC | TRBJ2-1 | TRBV6-1 | - | TRBD1
CASSLSGFSAFF | TGTGCCAGCAGTTTATCGGGGTTCAGTGCTTTCTTT | TRBJ1-1 | TRBV28 | few | -
CATIAGGPNEQFF | TGTGCCACTATAGCGGGGGGCCCTAATGAGCAGTTCTTC | TRBJ2-1 | TRBV10-3 | - | TRBD2
CASSPNERQVQAFF | TGCGCCAGCAGCCCGAACGAGCGACAGGTTCAAGCTTTCTTT | TRBJ1-1 | TRBV5-1 | - | -
CASSSGSLAGELFF | TGTGCCAGCAGTTCAGGAAGTCTGGCCGGGGAGCTGTTTTTT | TRBJ2-2 | TRBV9 | - | -
CASSLGGGPRDTQYF | TGTGCCAGCAGCTTAGGGGGAGGGCCGCGTGATACGCAGTATTTT | TRBJ2-3 | TRBV7-2 | - | TRBD2
CASEMGGANTGELFF | TGCGCCAGTGAAATGGGGGGCGCGAACACCGGGGAGCTGTTTTTT | TRBJ2-2 | TRBV5-1 | - | -
CAISVGAGEGTDTQYF | TGTGCCATCAGTGTGGGGGCGGGGGAGGGCACAGATACGCAGTATTTT | TRBJ2-3 | TRBV10-3 | - | -
CASSFPGLAGSNEQFF | TGTGCCAGCAGCTTTCCGGGACTAGCGGGTTCCAATGAGCAGTTCTTC | TRBJ2-1 | TRBV7-3 | - | TRBD2
CASLRGAGGPYNEQFF | TGTGCCAGTCTTCGCGGAGCGGGAGGGCCGTACAATGAGCAGTTCTTC | TRBJ2-1 | TRBV19 | - | TRBD2